This T cell receptor beta chain was recorded in a study of blood T cell repertoires in COVID-19. Study background: Whether acute or convalescent, the COVID-19 samples came from the United States, Italy and Spain. Nucleic acid was either cDNA or gDNA, and it came from T cells, B-cell-depleted T cells, or PBMCs.

In the original analysis: By means of reference gene primer amplification, nucleated cell counts were estimated. TCRdb's table, derived via immunoSEQ multiplex PCR, lists solely in-frame clones and lacks some. For V, J and clone size, that table is used; D and trimming come from the DNA. The sample lists around 58,000 clones; 90% were seen once. The clonotype was recovered from a man aged 60-69 years with active COVID-19. What was sequenced was peripheral blood.

The CDR3 DNA sequence: TGTGCCAGCAGCTTAGCGCGGTCTGCAACTAATGAAAAACTGTTTTTT. Translation: CASSLARSATNEKLFF. This rearrangement joins TRBV7-2 to TRBJ1-4; D ambiguous. V lost 0 bases, J lost 0 bases, and 8 bases lay in between. Germline assignment: CDR1 SGHTA and CDR2 FQGNSA. The CDR3 length is 16 residues.